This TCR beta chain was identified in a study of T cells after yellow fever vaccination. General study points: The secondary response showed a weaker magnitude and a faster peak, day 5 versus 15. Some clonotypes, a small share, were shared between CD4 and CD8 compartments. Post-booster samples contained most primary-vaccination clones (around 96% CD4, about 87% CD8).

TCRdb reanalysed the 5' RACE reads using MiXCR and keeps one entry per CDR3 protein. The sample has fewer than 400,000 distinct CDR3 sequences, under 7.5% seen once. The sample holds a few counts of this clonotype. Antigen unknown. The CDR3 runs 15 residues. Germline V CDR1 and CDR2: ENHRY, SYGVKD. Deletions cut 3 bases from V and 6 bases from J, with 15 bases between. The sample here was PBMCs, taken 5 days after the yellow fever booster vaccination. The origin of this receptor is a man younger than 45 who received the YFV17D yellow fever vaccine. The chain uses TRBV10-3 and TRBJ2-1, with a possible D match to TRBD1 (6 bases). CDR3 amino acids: CAISDPTLGGNEQFF. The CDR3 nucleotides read TGTGCCATCAGTGATCCTACCCTAGGGGGCAATGAGCAGTTCTTC.